A selection of T cell receptor beta chains follows, all from one sample in a study of blood T cells in healthy people across ages. In TCRdb, the 5' RACE reads were re-called with MiXCR into one record per CDR3 protein. The sample lists over 1,500,000 distinct CDR3 sequences; roughly 50% were seen once. The sequencing input was blood. The receptors were sampled from a woman aged 40 to 50 in good health. Each CDR3 is given with its conserved first and last residue. Each record gives: CDR3 protein, CDR3 DNA, J gene, D gene, clone size, V gene, CDR3 length. D genes are given only for firm matches. Some rows mark clone size as missing; the rest say once, few, many or name a class of expanded clone.

CDR3 protein: CASSLGSGGSSYNEQYF
CDR3 DNA: TGTGCCAGCAGTTTAGGCTCCGGGGGAAGCTCCTACAATGAGCAGTACTTC
J gene: TRBJ2-7
D gene: NA
clone size: few
V gene: TRBV27
CDR3 length: 17

CDR3 protein: CASSQDLGRAAYEQYF
CDR3 DNA: TGCGCCAGCAGCCAAGATCTGGGACGGGCGGCCTACGAGCAGTACTTC
J gene: TRBJ2-7
D gene: NA
clone size: NA
V gene: TRBV4-1
CDR3 length: 16

CDR3 protein: CASRGLAGGHGDTQYF
CDR3 DNA: TGTGCCAGCAGGGGACTAGCGGGGGGGCATGGGGATACGCAGTATTTT
J gene: TRBJ2-3
D gene: TRBD2
clone size: many
V gene: TRBV7-9
CDR3 length: 16

CDR3 protein: CASSQRQGIGTDTQYF
CDR3 DNA: TGCGCCAGCAGCCAAAGACAGGGGATCGGCACAGATACGCAGTATTTT
J gene: TRBJ2-3
D gene: TRBD1
clone size: NA
V gene: TRBV4-3
CDR3 length: 16

CDR3 protein: CASSPAPYQETQYF
CDR3 DNA: TGTGCCAGCAGCCCGGCCCCGTACCAAGAGACCCAGTACTTC
J gene: TRBJ2-5
D gene: NA
clone size: few
V gene: TRBV14
CDR3 length: 14

CDR3 protein: CSASKTSPLNNEQFF
CDR3 DNA: TGCAGTGCTAGTAAAACTAGTCCCCTTAACAATGAGCAGTTCTTC
J gene: TRBJ2-1
D gene: NA
clone size: NA
V gene: TRBV20-1
CDR3 length: 15

CDR3 protein: CASSRERGRDYGYTF
CDR3 DNA: TGTGCCAGCAGCCGGGAGAGAGGCCGGGACTATGGCTACACCTTC
J gene: TRBJ1-2
D gene: NA
clone size: NA
V gene: TRBV4-2
CDR3 length: 15

CDR3 protein: CASSQGTSGVIYNEQFF
CDR3 DNA: TGCGCCAGCAGCCAGGGTACTAGCGGGGTGATCTACAATGAGCAGTTCTTC
J gene: TRBJ2-1
D gene: TRBD2
clone size: NA
V gene: TRBV4-3
CDR3 length: 17

CDR3 protein: CASSLRTGDNEQYF
CDR3 DNA: TGTGCCAGCAGTTTAAGGACAGGGGACAATGAGCAGTACTTC
J gene: TRBJ2-5
D gene: TRBD1
clone size: NA
V gene: TRBV12-3/TRBV12-4
CDR3 length: 14

CDR3 protein: CASSWAASIAEQFF
CDR3 DNA: TGTGCCAGCAGCTGGGCGGCTAGCATCGCTGAGCAGTTCTTC
J gene: TRBJ2-1
D gene: NA
clone size: NA
V gene: TRBV7-2
CDR3 length: 14

CDR3 protein: CSARDRDRAVAKNIQYF
CDR3 DNA: TGCAGTGCTAGAGATCGGGACAGGGCAGTTGCCAAAAACATTCAGTACTTC
J gene: TRBJ2-4
D gene: TRBD1
clone size: NA
V gene: TRBV20-1
CDR3 length: 17

CDR3 protein: CASSVVPSPYTETQYF
CDR3 DNA: TGTGCCAGCAGCGTAGTACCTAGTCCCTACACAGAGACCCAGTACTTC
J gene: TRBJ2-5
D gene: NA
clone size: many
V gene: TRBV9
CDR3 length: 16

CDR3 protein: CASSLGRTFTQETQYF
CDR3 DNA: TGTGCTAGCAGCTTAGGGAGGACGTTCACCCAAGAGACCCAGTACTTC
J gene: TRBJ2-5
D gene: NA
clone size: NA
V gene: TRBV7-7
CDR3 length: 16

CDR3 protein: CASSSTGFEETQYF
CDR3 DNA: TGTGCCAGCAGTAGCACAGGGTTTGAAGAGACCCAGTACTTC
J gene: TRBJ2-5
D gene: NA
clone size: NA
V gene: TRBV28
CDR3 length: 14

CDR3 protein: CSAQTGTSGLRGEQFF
CDR3 DNA: TGCAGTGCCCAAACCGGGACTAGCGGCCTGAGAGGTGAGCAGTTCTTC
J gene: TRBJ2-1
D gene: TRBD2
clone size: few
V gene: TRBV20-1
CDR3 length: 16

CDR3 protein: CASSYPKQFF
CDR3 DNA: TGTGCCAGCAGTTACCCCAAGCAGTTCTTC
J gene: TRBJ2-1
D gene: NA
clone size: few
V gene: TRBV6-5
CDR3 length: 10

CDR3 protein: CASSATGVREETQYF
CDR3 DNA: TGTGCCAGCAGCGCGACAGGCGTGAGAGAAGAGACCCAGTACTTC
J gene: TRBJ2-5
D gene: NA
clone size: NA
V gene: TRBV2
CDR3 length: 15

CDR3 protein: CSVGSSGSSYNEQFF
CDR3 DNA: TGCAGCGTTGGGTCGAGCGGGAGCTCCTACAATGAGCAGTTCTTC
J gene: TRBJ2-1
D gene: TRBD2
clone size: few
V gene: TRBV29-1
CDR3 length: 15

CDR3 protein: CASSTGTSGAGPWAQYF
CDR3 DNA: TGTGCCAGCAGCACAGGGACTAGCGGGGCGGGACCATGGGCCCAGTACTTC
J gene: TRBJ2-5
D gene: TRBD2
clone size: few
V gene: TRBV13
CDR3 length: 17

CDR3 protein: CASSQGSGFTYEQYF
CDR3 DNA: TGTGCCAGCAGCCAGGGTTCAGGTTTTACCTACGAGCAGTACTTC
J gene: TRBJ2-7
D gene: NA
clone size: NA
V gene: TRBV14
CDR3 length: 15

CDR3 protein: CASSLWMTDNEQFF
CDR3 DNA: TGTGCCAGCAGCCTTTGGATGACCGACAATGAGCAGTTCTTC
J gene: TRBJ2-1
D gene: NA
clone size: NA
V gene: TRBV6-5
CDR3 length: 14

CDR3 protein: CASSQDGAGASGANVLTF
CDR3 DNA: TGCGCCAGCAGCCAAGACGGTGCGGGGGCATCTGGGGCCAACGTCCTGACTTTC
J gene: TRBJ2-6
D gene: NA
clone size: few
V gene: TRBV4-3
CDR3 length: 18

CDR3 protein: CASSSGQVGQRGASREQYF
CDR3 DNA: TGTGCCAGCAGCTCCGGACAGGTCGGACAGCGGGGGGCCTCTCGAGAGCAGTACTTC
J gene: TRBJ2-7
D gene: TRBD2
clone size: NA
V gene: TRBV7-9
CDR3 length: 19

CDR3 protein: CATSDTDETQYF
CDR3 DNA: TGTGCCACCAGTGACACCGACGAGACCCAGTACTTC
J gene: TRBJ2-5
D gene: NA
clone size: once
V gene: TRBV24-1
CDR3 length: 12

CDR3 protein: CASSSRGALDEQYF
CDR3 DNA: TGTGCCAGCAGCTCCCGGGGGGCCCTGGACGAGCAGTACTTC
J gene: TRBJ2-7
D gene: NA
clone size: NA
V gene: TRBV7-2
CDR3 length: 14

CDR3 protein: CSASAGTGNPGANVLTF
CDR3 DNA: TGCAGTGCTAGTGCCGGGACAGGGAATCCTGGGGCCAACGTCCTGACTTTC
J gene: TRBJ2-6
D gene: TRBD1
clone size: NA
V gene: TRBV20-1
CDR3 length: 17

CDR3 protein: CASSPNGEKLFF
CDR3 DNA: TGTGCCAGCAGCCCGAATGGCGAAAAACTGTTTTTT
J gene: TRBJ1-4
D gene: NA
clone size: NA
V gene: TRBV14
CDR3 length: 12

CDR3 protein: CASSLLPPSGGATDTQYF
CDR3 DNA: TGTGCCAGCAGCTTATTACCTCCTAGCGGGGGGGCCACAGATACGCAGTATTTT
J gene: TRBJ2-3
D gene: TRBD2
clone size: NA
V gene: TRBV7-3
CDR3 length: 18

CDR3 protein: CASSRAQGQRVYNEQFF
CDR3 DNA: TGTGCCAGCAGTCGAGCCCAGGGACAGCGTGTCTACAATGAGCAGTTCTTC
J gene: TRBJ2-1
D gene: TRBD1
clone size: NA
V gene: TRBV2
CDR3 length: 17

CDR3 protein: CASSYSRSNQPQHF
CDR3 DNA: TGTGCCAGCAGTTACTCCAGGAGCAATCAGCCCCAGCATTTT
J gene: TRBJ1-5
D gene: NA
clone size: few
V gene: TRBV6-5
CDR3 length: 14

CDR3 protein: CSAQGRRGGYNEQFF
CDR3 DNA: TGCAGTGCGCAGGGACGGCGGGGGGGCTACAATGAGCAGTTCTTC
J gene: TRBJ2-1
D gene: TRBD2
clone size: NA
V gene: TRBV20-1
CDR3 length: 15

CDR3 protein: CASSQLDRSYNEQFF
CDR3 DNA: TGTGCCAGCAGTCAACTGGACAGGTCCTACAATGAGCAGTTCTTC
J gene: TRBJ2-1
D gene: TRBD1
clone size: few
V gene: TRBV6-5
CDR3 length: 15

CDR3 protein: CASSLTTGWNEKLFF
CDR3 DNA: TGTGCCAGCAGCCTAACGACAGGGTGGAATGAAAAACTGTTTTTT
J gene: TRBJ1-4
D gene: TRBD1
clone size: NA
V gene: TRBV7-2
CDR3 length: 15

CDR3 protein: CASSSTIPPPGHLAYEQYF
CDR3 DNA: TGTGCCAGCAGTTCAACTATCCCACCTCCGGGACACTTAGCCTACGAGCAGTACTTC
J gene: TRBJ2-7
D gene: NA
clone size: NA
V gene: TRBV28
CDR3 length: 19

CDR3 protein: CASSFHGSGANALTF
CDR3 DNA: TGTGCCAGCAGTTTCCATGGCTCTGGGGCCAACGCCCTGACTTTC
J gene: TRBJ2-6
D gene: NA
clone size: NA
V gene: TRBV12-3/TRBV12-4
CDR3 length: 15

CDR3 protein: CASSELAGRDEQYF
CDR3 DNA: TGTGCCAGCAGCGAGCTAGCGGGGAGGGACGAGCAGTACTTC
J gene: TRBJ2-7
D gene: NA
clone size: NA
V gene: TRBV21-1
CDR3 length: 14

CDR3 protein: CASSGLRRAGNEQYF
CDR3 DNA: TGTGCCAGCAGTGGACTCCGTCGGGCGGGGAATGAGCAGTACTTC
J gene: TRBJ2-7
D gene: NA
clone size: NA
V gene: TRBV6-5
CDR3 length: 15

CDR3 protein: CAISGDRYEQYF
CDR3 DNA: TGTGCCATCAGTGGGGACCGGTACGAGCAGTACTTC
J gene: TRBJ2-7
D gene: NA
clone size: few
V gene: TRBV10-3
CDR3 length: 12

CDR3 protein: CSVEFPGIDWTIDTQYF
CDR3 DNA: TGCAGCGTTGAATTTCCAGGTATCGACTGGACCATAGATACGCAGTATTTT
J gene: TRBJ2-3
D gene: NA
clone size: few
V gene: TRBV29-1
CDR3 length: 17

CDR3 protein: CASSRGQDQETQYF
CDR3 DNA: TGTGCCAGCAGCCGCGGACAGGACCAAGAGACCCAGTACTTC
J gene: TRBJ2-5
D gene: TRBD1
clone size: many
V gene: TRBV6-1
CDR3 length: 14

CDR3 protein: CASSYQGPEGPLHF
CDR3 DNA: TGCGCCAGCAGCTACCAGGGACCCGAAGGACCCCTCCACTTT
J gene: TRBJ1-6
D gene: NA
clone size: few
V gene: TRBV5-1
CDR3 length: 14

CDR3 protein: CSVATRGDEQYF
CDR3 DNA: TGCAGCGTAGCAACCCGGGGGGACGAGCAGTACTTC
J gene: TRBJ2-7
D gene: TRBD2
clone size: NA
V gene: TRBV29-1
CDR3 length: 12

CDR3 protein: CASRVGDTEAFF
CDR3 DNA: TGTGCCAGCAGGGTGGGAGACACTGAAGCTTTCTTT
J gene: TRBJ1-1
D gene: NA
clone size: few
V gene: TRBV6-5
CDR3 length: 12

CDR3 protein: CASSYLRTSGGVDEQFF
CDR3 DNA: TGTGCCAGCAGTTACCTGCGGACTAGCGGGGGGGTCGATGAGCAGTTCTTC
J gene: TRBJ2-1
D gene: TRBD2
clone size: NA
V gene: TRBV6-2/TRBV6-3
CDR3 length: 17

CDR3 protein: CASSKGTDYGYTF
CDR3 DNA: TGTGCCAGCAGTAAAGGGACAGACTATGGCTACACCTTC
J gene: TRBJ1-2
D gene: TRBD1
clone size: NA
V gene: TRBV27
CDR3 length: 13